The source of this TCR beta chain is a study of T cells after yellow fever vaccination. Study-wide results and limits: The secondary response peaked faster, at day 5 versus 15, but was weaker. A minor fraction of clonotypes spanned both CD4 and CD8 compartments. After the booster, about 95% of CD4 and 75% to 90% of CD8 primary-response clones were re-detected.

For this clonotype: Its antigen is not known. The germline gene is not matched at one end of the junction; a read error may be the cause.

This CDR3 comprises 15 residues. Germline V gene lookup returns CDR1 LNHNV and CDR2 YYDKDF (reference sequence). TCRdb re-analysed the 5' RACE reads in MiXCR, keeping a single row per CDR3 protein. The sample gives roughly 320,000 distinct CDR3 sequences, about 10% of which show up once; roughly 3% is in the top ten. Source: CD4+ T cells sorted from PBMCs, taken 45 days after the yellow fever booster vaccination. This rearrangement joins TRBV15 to TRBJ2-7; the match to TRBD1 covers 8 bases. This sequence originates from a young man who received the YFV17D yellow fever vaccine. In DNA, the CDR3 is TGTGCCACCAGCAGAGATATACAGGGGGGCCACGAGCAGCACTTC. This sequence encodes CATSRDIQGGHEQHF. Drawing the rest from reference TRBV15 and TRBJ2-7, the complete variable domain is DAMVIQNPRYQVTQFGKPVTLSCSQTLNHNVMYWYQQKSSQAPKLLFHYYDKDFNNEADTPDNFQSRRPNTSFCFLDIRSPGLGDTAMYLCATSRDIQGGHEQHFGPGTRLTVT.